The clone carrying this T cell receptor (beta chain) is judged large. Its antigen is undetermined. The entry originates in a study of T cell repertoires in aging, cancer and after chemotherapy. Overall study: Roughly 8.9 million TCR reads were in the whole dataset.

The length of the CDR3 is 11 residues. The germline CDR1 and CDR2 sequences are SQVTM and ANQGSEA. The ends were cut back, 4 bases at V and 4 bases at J, with 7 bases in the middle. TCR beta rearrangements were amplified from peripheral blood genomic DNA. Findings of the study overall: Across the chemotherapy interval, each cancer cohort showed higher median generation probability, suggesting thymic rebound. Healthy donors lost TCR diversity with age mainly through richness, cancer patients through richness and evenness.

TRB rearrangements spanning V, D and J were amplified using mixed TRB-A/B primers. MiXCR, applied by TCRdb to the multiplex PCR reads, yields one record per CDR3 protein. The sample includes about 10,000 distinct CDR3 sequences, around a third seen only once; the top ten take about 4%. V gene TRBV29-1 combines with J gene TRBJ1-2, with TRBD1 as a possible D gene (5 bases). The sequenced sample consisted of blood. The clonotype originates from a human donor in good health. CDR3 coding DNA: TGCAGCGTTGGTGACAGCTATGGCTACACCTTC. This sequence encodes CSVGDSYGYTF. Full variable domain (rest looked up from reference TRBV29-1 and TRBJ1-2): SAVISQKPSRDICQRGTSLTIQCQVDSQVTMMFWYRQQPGQSLTLIATANQGSEATYESGFVIDKFPISRPNLTFSTLTVSNMSPEDSSIYLCSVGDSYGYTFGSGTRLTVV.